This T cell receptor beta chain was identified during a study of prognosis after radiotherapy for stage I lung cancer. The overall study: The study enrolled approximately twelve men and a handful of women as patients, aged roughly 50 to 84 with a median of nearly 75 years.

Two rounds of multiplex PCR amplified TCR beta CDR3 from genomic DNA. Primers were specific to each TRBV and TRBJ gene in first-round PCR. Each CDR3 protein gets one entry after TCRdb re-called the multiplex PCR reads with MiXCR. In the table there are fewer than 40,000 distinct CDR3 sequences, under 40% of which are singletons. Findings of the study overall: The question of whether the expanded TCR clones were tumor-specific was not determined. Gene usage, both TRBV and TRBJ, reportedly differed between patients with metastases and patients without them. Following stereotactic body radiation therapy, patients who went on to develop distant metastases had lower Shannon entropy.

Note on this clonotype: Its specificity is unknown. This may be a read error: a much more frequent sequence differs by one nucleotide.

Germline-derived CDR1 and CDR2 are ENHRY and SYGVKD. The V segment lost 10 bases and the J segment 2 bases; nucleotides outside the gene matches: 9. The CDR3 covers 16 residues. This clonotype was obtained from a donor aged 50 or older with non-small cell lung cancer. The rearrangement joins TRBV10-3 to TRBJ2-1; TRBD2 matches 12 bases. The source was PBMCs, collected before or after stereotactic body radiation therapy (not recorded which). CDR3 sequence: CATGTSGWGAYNEQFF. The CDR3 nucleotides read TGTGCCACAGGGACTAGCGGGTGGGGGGCCTACAATGAGCAGTTCTTC.